This T cell receptor (beta chain) is from a study of PD-L1 blockade in urothelial cancer. Study context: Of 30 or so patients, some 24 were males with bladder-origin urothelial cancer.

Sequencing was performed with immunoSEQ multiplex PCR; in TCRdb, only in-frame clones are kept and a portion is missing. Of some 87,000 clones listed, around 86% are singletons. In regard to this clone: Antigen: not known.

This sample's time point: pretreatment peripheral blood. Patients were diagnosed with urothelial carcinoma, either locally advanced or metastatic. Study findings and constraints: Blood clones associated with the tumor expanded more at 3 weeks in durable-benefit patients.

J was trimmed by 10 bases and V by 2 bases; bases with no gene match: 16. The CDR3 has 17 residues. CDR1 and CDR2 from the germline V gene are LGHNA and YSLEER. The receptor's source is a man in his fifties or sixties with urothelial cancer. This chain uses TRBV4-3 with TRBJ1-4, with 7 bases aligning to TRBD1. This sample comprised PBMCs, obtained around atezolizumab (anti-PD-L1) treatment. This CDR3 is CASSQRPPGQGEGKLFF. CDR3 bases: TGCGCCAGCAGCCAACGTCCCCCTGGGCAGGGGGAAGGAAAACTGTTTTTT.